The rows below give T cell receptor beta chains drawn from one sample of a study of cytomegalovirus exposure and HLA in healthy donors. Profiled with immunoSEQ multiplex PCR; TCRdb holds only in-frame clones, not every one. The sample lists roughly 120,000 clones, 80% to 85% seen once, with 2% to 2.5% in the top ten. The sequenced sample was PBMCs. These receptors originate from a woman between 35 and 50 years old in good health and CMV-seronegative. The CDR3 runs from the conserved cysteine through the conserved F or W. D genes are given only for firm matches. Size is omitted from some rows. Given values are once, few, many or a class for expanded clones.

J | size | D | V | CDR3 | DNA
TRBJ2-1 | - | TRBD1 | TRBV2 | CASSEGTGVYEQFF | TGTGCCAGCAGTGAAGGGACAGGGGTTTATGAGCAGTTCTTC
TRBJ1-1 | - | - | TRBV28 | CASSLSRGFGNTEAFF | TGTGCCAGCAGTTTAAGTAGGGGGTTTGGGAACACTGAAGCTTTCTTT
TRBJ2-4 | - | TRBD1 | TRBV25-1 | CASSETGDKNIQYF | TGTGCCAGCAGTGAGACAGGGGACAAAAACATTCAGTACTTC
TRBJ1-2 | - | - | TRBV7-2 | CASSRQALGYTF | TGTGCCAGCAGCCGGCAGGCCTTGGGCTACACCTTC
TRBJ2-5 | once | TRBD2 | TRBV5-1 | CASSFPGPTGGQYF | TGCGCCAGCAGCTTCCCAGGGCCAACCGGGGGGCAGTACTTC
TRBJ2-1 | - | TRBD2 | TRBV10-3 | CAISESSGGDNEQFF | TGTGCCATCAGTGAGTCTAGCGGGGGTGACAATGAGCAGTTCTTC
TRBJ2-7 | - | - | TRBV28 | CASSAPSGDGAYEQYF | TGTGCCAGCAGCGCCCCTTCGGGGGACGGCGCCTACGAGCAGTACTTC
TRBJ1-5 | - | TRBD1 | TRBV5-8 | CASSVGTGLSNQPQHF | TGTGCCAGCAGCGTGGGGACAGGCTTGAGCAATCAGCCCCAGCATTTT
TRBJ2-2 | - | - | TRBV9 | CASSVSGGQNTGELFF | TGTGCCAGCAGCGTCTCCGGGGGGCAGAACACCGGGGAGCTGTTTTTT
TRBJ1-1 | few | TRBD1 | TRBV30 | CAHQRWTGEAFF | TGTGCTCACCAACGCTGGACAGGGGAAGCTTTCTTT
TRBJ2-3 | once | - | TRBV5-1 | CASSLLAADTQYF | TGCGCCAGCAGCTTGCTAGCTGCAGATACGCAGTATTTT
TRBJ2-1 | - | - | TRBV5-1 | CASSTKGDEQFF | TGCGCCAGCAGCACCAAGGGGGATGAGCAGTTCTTC
TRBJ1-1 | few | - | TRBV6-5 | CASRSPRGSAEAFF | TGTGCCAGCAGATCTCCCCGAGGCAGCGCTGAAGCTTTCTTT
TRBJ1-1 | - | - | TRBV10-3 | CAISERGTEAFF | TGTGCCATCAGTGAGCGGGGAACTGAAGCTTTCTTT
TRBJ1-1 | - | - | TRBV9 | CASSAHPGGAGTEAFF | TGTGCCAGCAGCGCCCATCCCGGGGGGGCGGGGACTGAAGCTTTCTTT
TRBJ1-2 | - | TRBD1 | TRBV27 | CASSFATGGNYGYTF | TGTGCCAGCAGTTTCGCTACAGGGGGTAACTATGGCTACACCTTC
TRBJ1-5 | - | - | TRBV18 | CASSRTGLDSNQPQHF | TGTGCCAGCTCAAGAACAGGGTTGGATAGCAATCAGCCCCAGCATTTT
TRBJ2-3 | - | - | TRBV19 | CASSMEGVGTDTQYF | TGTGCCAGTAGTATGGAAGGGGTCGGCACAGATACGCAGTATTTT
TRBJ2-1 | - | - | TRBV27 | CASSLYRRREYYNEQFF | TGTGCCAGCAGTTTATATAGGCGTCGGGAATATTACAATGAGCAGTTCTTC
TRBJ2-7 | - | TRBD2 | TRBV5-6 | CASSYGTSDEQYF | TGTGCCAGCAGCTATGGGACTAGCGACGAGCAGTACTTC
TRBJ1-2 | - | TRBD1 | TRBV6-5 | CASSPGGAHGYTF | TGTGCCAGCAGTCCAGGGGGCGCGCATGGCTACACCTTC
TRBJ2-1 | - | TRBD2 | TRBV27 | CASSLRLAGGTMYNEQFF | TGTGCCAGCAGTCTAAGACTAGCGGGAGGAACTATGTACAATGAGCAGTTCTTC
TRBJ1-1 | - | - | TRBV4-2 | CASSRNGESAEAFF | TGTGCCAGCAGCCGTAACGGAGAGAGCGCTGAAGCTTTCTTT
TRBJ1-1 | - | - | TRBV7-7 | CASSLGGGQRTTEAFF | TGTGCTAGCAGCTTAGGGGGTGGACAGAGAACAACTGAAGCTTTCTTT
TRBJ2-1 | - | TRBD2 | TRBV5-1 | CASSLVSGTSGNEQFF | TGCGCCAGCAGCTTGGTCTCAGGGACTAGCGGAAATGAGCAGTTCTTC
TRBJ1-5 | - | - | TRBV19 | CASSIVGGAPQPQHF | TGTGCCAGTAGTATAGTGGGGGGGGCGCCTCAGCCCCAGCATTTT
TRBJ2-5 | - | - | TRBV30 | CAWSVRGPGTQYF | TGTGCCTGGAGTGTACGGGGTCCGGGGACCCAGTACTTC
TRBJ2-1 | once | TRBD2 | TRBV19 | CASSKLAGSSYNEQFF | TGTGCCAGTAGTAAGCTAGCGGGGAGCTCCTACAATGAGCAGTTCTTC